This TCR beta chain originates from a study of T-cell reconstitution after alpha-beta-depleted transplantation in children. In the case of this clonotype: Its specificity is unknown.

Study results and limitations: T-cell numbers and diversity one year post-transplant derived largely from freshly generated T cells. Several hundred expanded graft clones reportedly were the source of alpha-beta T cells about two months after transplant. There were some patients whose high TCRbeta diversity at day 60 came from surviving recipient T cells and thymic progenitors.

The CDR3 is 16 amino acids. Trimming left V 3 bases short and J 3 bases short, with 14 bases between. From germline, CDR1 is MNHNS and CDR2 SASEGT. A TCRbeta library incorporating unique molecular identifiers was prepared. TCRdb called the PCR reads again in MiXCR, with one record for every CDR3 protein. The table has roughly 490,000 distinct CDR3 sequences, 11% seen once; the top ten hold 14%. V and J are TRBV6-1 and TRBJ1-4; the D gene is possibly TRBD1 (5 bases). The sample consisted of PBMCs, mostly from graft donor cells, taken 180 days after TCRalphabeta/CD19-depleted stem cell transplant. The receptor was isolated from a female patient aged 2-15 years who had a stem cell transplant for aplastic anemia, so the T cells may come from the graft donor. CDR3 bases: TGTGCCAGCAGTGACCGCGCGGGGGGAGCTAATGAAAAACTGTTTTTT. Its protein is CASSDRAGGANEKLFF.